The clone carrying this TCR beta chain was detected a few times. The sample originates from a study of graft-versus-host responses after intestinal transplantation. Study-wide background: Recipients were given multivisceral, liver-intestinal, or isolated intestinal transplants. Each patient got anti-thymocyte globulin induction, then tacrolimus and steroids for roughly 3 years. Study-wide findings and caveats: Patients who carried graft-donor T cell macrochimerism also had high graft-versus-host to host-versus-graft clonal ratios in their allografts.

Responder CD3+CD4+ and CD3+CD8+ cells that were proliferating and CFSE-low were sorted after the reaction. Some clones are missing from TCRdb's copy, which holds only in-frame ones; the method was immunoSEQ multiplex PCR. This table has 10,000 or so clones, about 27% appearing once. There are 17 residues in the CDR3. Material: alloreactive CD4+ T cells from a mixed lymphocyte reaction culture, obtained before intestinal transplant. As to subset: CFSE-low proliferating T cells sorted from approximately 6-day pre-transplant mixed lymphocyte reaction (GvH or HvG direction). This receptor was obtained from a human patient who received an intestinal transplant. V usage is TRBV21-1 and J usage is TRBJ2-1; the table names TRBD1, a call not compared with the DNA. TRBV21-1 has pseudogene status. Here the CDR3 DNA reads TGTGCCAGCAGCCCTCGGACAGGACGGCGGGGTCAGAATGAGCAGTTCTTC. Translating gives CASSPRTGRRGQNEQFF.